This TCR beta chain was captured in a study of OX40 agonist ivuxolimab in advanced cancers. Overall study: Recorded diagnoses for dose-escalation patients were hepatocellular carcinoma, melanoma, renal cell or head and neck cancer.

Individuals having autoimmune disease history or systemic immunosuppression were not enrolled. With respect to this clone: Its matching antigen is unknown.

The assay was immunoSEQ multiplex PCR, and TCRdb's table has in-frame clones only and misses some. The sample records around 94,000 clones, approximately 90% being singletons. The CDR3 has 18 residues. The ends were cut back, 3 bases at V and 2 bases at J, with 17 bases in the middle. In germline, CDR1 is SEHNR, CDR2 FQNEAQ (reference sequence). The study's findings and limits: Partial responders at 0.1-3.0 mg/kg showed near-lowest clonal expansion. Clonal expansion by week 6 occurred in CD4+ and CD8+ blood T cells (at 0.1 to 3.0 mg/kg).

The chain links TRBV7-9 to TRBJ2-6; D gene ambiguous. This TCR was sampled from an adult with an advanced solid tumor such as melanoma, head and neck, liver or kidney cancer. This specimen was CD4+ or CD8+ T cells sorted from blood, taken in a trial of the OX40 agonist ivuxolimab. The CDR3 DNA is TGTGCCAGCAGCTTGAATCCCCTCTTCCGCGCTGGGGCCAACGTCCTGACTTTC. It specifies CASSLNPLFRAGANVLTF.